This TCR beta chain is drawn from a study of vaccination and CD4 T cells after COVID-19. Study at large: Each person enrolled got two BNT162b2 or mRNA-1273 vaccine doses. Overlapping SARS-CoV-2, HCoV-NL63, HCoV-OC43 and HCoV-229E spike peptides were used to stimulate cells. Study-wide points: Median SARS-CoV-2-reactive clonotype numbers went from around 19 to 38; this increase was not significant.

Documented treatment: approximately 9-day PBMC culture with coronavirus spike peptide pools or control peptides (ViraFEST assay). The unexposed donor gave CD4+ T cells before the COVID-19 pandemic (2011-2018). Before TCRs were sequenced, ViraFEST expanded antigen-specific T cells with peptide pools. Trimming took 5 bases from V and 6 from J; bases not matched to a gene: 12. The CDR3 has 16 amino acids. CDR1 MNHNS and CDR2 SASEGT come from the germline V gene. Once obtained from cultured CD4+ T cells, the DNA was sequenced using the Oncomine TCR Beta short-read assay. It was cultured CD4+ T cells from which genomic DNA was extracted. TCRdb re-called the PCR reads with MiXCR, one entry per CDR3 protein. The table shows about 10,000 distinct CDR3 sequences, with around 32% occurring only once. This clonotype was seen a handful of times. Its antigen is currently unknown.

The TCR comes from a human donor in good health. This chain connects TRBV6-1 to TRBJ2-7; 11 bases align to TRBD1. Material: CD4+ T cells from blood, cultured in vitro. CDR3 region: CASSTGQGDSLCEQYF. CDR3 nucleotides: TGTGCCAGCAGTACGGGACAGGGGGACTCTTTGTGCGAGCAGTACTTC.